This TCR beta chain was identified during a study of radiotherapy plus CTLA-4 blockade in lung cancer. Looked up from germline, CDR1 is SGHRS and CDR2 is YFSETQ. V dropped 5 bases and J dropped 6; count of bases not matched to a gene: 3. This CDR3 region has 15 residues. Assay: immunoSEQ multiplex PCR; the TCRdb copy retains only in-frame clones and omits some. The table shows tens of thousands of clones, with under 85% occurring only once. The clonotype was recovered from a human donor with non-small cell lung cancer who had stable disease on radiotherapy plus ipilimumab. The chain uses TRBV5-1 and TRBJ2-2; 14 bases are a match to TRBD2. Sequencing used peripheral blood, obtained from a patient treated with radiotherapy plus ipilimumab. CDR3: CASSQGLAGAGELFF. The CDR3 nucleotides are TGCGCCAGCAGTCAGGGACTAGCGGGAGCCGGGGAGCTGTTTTTT.